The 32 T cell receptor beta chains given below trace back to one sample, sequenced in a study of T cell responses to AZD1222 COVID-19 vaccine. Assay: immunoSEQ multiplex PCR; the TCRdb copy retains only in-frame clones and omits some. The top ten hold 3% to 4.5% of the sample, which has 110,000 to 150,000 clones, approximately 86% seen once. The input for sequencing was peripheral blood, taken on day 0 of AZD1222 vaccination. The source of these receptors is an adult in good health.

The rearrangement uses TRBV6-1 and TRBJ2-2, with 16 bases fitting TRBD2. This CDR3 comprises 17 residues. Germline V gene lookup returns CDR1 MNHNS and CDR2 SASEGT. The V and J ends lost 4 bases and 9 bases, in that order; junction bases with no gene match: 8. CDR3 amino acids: CASSGGLAGGRFRELFF. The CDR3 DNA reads TGTGCCAGCAGTGGGGGACTAGCGGGAGGGCGGTTTAGGGAGCTGTTTTTT.

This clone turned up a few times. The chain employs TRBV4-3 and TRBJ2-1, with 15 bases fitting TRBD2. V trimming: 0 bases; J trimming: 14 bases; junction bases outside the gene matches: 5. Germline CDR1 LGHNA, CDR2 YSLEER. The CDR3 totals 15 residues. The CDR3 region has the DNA TGCGCCAGCAGCCAAGAAGGACTAGCGGGAGGGGTTAAGTTCTTC. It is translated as CASSQEGLAGGVKFF.

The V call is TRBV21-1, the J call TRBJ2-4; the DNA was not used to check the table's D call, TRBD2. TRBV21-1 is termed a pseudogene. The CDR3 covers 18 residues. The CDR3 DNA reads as TGTGCCAGCAGCAAAGAAGCGGCGCGGAGAGCAGCCAAAAACATTCAGTACTTC. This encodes CASSKEAARRAAKNIQYF.

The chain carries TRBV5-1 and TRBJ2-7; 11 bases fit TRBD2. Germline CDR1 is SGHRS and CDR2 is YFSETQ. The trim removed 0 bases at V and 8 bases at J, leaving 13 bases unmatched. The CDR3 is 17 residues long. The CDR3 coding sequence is TGCGCCAGCAGCTTGGCCGGTAGCGGGAGGGCCGGTTCCCAGCAGTACTTC. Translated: CASSLAGSGRAGSQQYF.

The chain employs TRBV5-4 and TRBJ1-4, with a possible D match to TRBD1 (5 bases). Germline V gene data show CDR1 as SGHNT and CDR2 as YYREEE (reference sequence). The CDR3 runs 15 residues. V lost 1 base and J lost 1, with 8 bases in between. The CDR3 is CASSLFQGTNEKLFF. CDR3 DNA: TGTGCCAGCAGCTTGTTCCAGGGAACTAATGAAAAACTGTTTTTT.

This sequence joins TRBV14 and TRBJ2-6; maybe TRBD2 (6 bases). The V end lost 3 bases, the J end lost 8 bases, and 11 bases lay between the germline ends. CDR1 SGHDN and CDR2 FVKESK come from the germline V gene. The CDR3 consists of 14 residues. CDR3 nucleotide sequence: TGTGCCAGCAGCCAGTCCGGGACTTCCAACGTCCTGACTTTC. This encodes CASSQSGTSNVLTF.

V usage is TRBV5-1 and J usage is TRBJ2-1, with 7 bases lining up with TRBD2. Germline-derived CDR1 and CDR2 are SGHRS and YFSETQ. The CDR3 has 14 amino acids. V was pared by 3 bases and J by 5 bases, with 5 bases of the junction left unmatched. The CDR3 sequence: CASSSSGTHNEQFF. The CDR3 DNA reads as TGCGCCAGCAGCTCAAGCGGGACGCACAATGAGCAGTTCTTC.

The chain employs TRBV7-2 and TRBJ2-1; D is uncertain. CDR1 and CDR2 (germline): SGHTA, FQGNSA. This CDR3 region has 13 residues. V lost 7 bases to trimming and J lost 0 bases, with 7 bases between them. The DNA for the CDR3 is TGTGCCAGCACCTCCTACTCCTACAATGAGCAGTTCTTC. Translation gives CASTSYSYNEQFF.

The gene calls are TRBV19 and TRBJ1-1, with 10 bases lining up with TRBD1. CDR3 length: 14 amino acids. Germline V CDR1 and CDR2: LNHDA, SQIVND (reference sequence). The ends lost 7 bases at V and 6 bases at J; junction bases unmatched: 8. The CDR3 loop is CASTRDRGRAEAFF. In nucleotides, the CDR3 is TGTGCCAGTACCCGGGACAGGGGCCGGGCTGAAGCTTTCTTT.

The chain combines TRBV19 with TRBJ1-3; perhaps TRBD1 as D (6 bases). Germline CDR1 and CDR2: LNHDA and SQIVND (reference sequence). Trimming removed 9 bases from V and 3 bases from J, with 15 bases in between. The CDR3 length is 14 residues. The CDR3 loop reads CASRTGIGGNTIYF. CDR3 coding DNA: TGTGCCAGCAGAACAGGGATAGGTGGAAACACCATATATTTT.

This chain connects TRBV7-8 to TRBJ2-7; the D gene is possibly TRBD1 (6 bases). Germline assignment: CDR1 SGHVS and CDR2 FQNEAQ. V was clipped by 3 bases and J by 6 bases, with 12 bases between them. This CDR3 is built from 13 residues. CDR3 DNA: TGTGCCAGCAGCTTCAAACAGGGTACCGAGCAGTACTTC. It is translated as CASSFKQGTEQYF.

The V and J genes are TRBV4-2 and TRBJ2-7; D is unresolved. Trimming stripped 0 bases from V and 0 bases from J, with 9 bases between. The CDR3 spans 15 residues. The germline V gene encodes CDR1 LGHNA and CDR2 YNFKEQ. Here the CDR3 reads CASSQDAARSYEQYF. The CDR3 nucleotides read TGTGCCAGCAGCCAAGACGCGGCCCGCTCCTACGAGCAGTACTTC.

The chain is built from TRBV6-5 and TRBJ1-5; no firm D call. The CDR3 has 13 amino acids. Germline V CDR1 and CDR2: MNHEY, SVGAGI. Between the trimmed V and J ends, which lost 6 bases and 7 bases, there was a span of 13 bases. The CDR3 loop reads CASRLTPGQPQHF. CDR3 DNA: TGTGCCAGCAGACTCACACCTGGGCAGCCCCAGCATTTT.

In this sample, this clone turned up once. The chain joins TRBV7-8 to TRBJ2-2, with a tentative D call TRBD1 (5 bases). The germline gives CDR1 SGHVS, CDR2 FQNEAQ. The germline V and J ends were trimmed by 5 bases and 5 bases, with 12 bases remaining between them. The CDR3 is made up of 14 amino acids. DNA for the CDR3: TGTGCCAGCAGCCAAGGGGCGGTAACCGGGGAGCTGTTTTTT. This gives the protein CASSQGAVTGELFF. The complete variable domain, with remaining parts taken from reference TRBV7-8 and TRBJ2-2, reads GAGVSQSPRYKVAKRGQDVALRCDPISGHVSLFWYQQALGQGPEFLTYFQNEAQLDKSGLPSDRFFAERPEGSVSTLKIQRTQQEDSAVYLCASSQGAVTGELFFGEGSRLTVL.

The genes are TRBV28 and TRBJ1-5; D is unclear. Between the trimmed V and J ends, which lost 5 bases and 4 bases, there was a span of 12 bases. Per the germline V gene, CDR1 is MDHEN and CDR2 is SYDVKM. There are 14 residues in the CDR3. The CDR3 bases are TGTGCCAGCAGTCTCCCAGGCCTGAATCAGCCCCAGCATTTT. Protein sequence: CASSLPGLNQPQHF.

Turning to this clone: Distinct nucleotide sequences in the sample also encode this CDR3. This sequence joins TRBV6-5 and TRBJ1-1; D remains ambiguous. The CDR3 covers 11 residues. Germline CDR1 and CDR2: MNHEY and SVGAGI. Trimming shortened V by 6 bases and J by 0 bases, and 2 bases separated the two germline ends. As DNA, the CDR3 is TGTGCCAGCAGGATGAACACTGAAGCTTTCTTT. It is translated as CASRMNTEAFF.

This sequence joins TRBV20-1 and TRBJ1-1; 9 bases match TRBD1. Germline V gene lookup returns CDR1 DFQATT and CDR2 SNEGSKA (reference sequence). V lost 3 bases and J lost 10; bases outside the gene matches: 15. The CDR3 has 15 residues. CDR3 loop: CSASTGTGFFGGAFF. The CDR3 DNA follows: TGCAGTGCTAGTACCGGGACAGGGTTTTTTGGTGGAGCTTTCTTT.

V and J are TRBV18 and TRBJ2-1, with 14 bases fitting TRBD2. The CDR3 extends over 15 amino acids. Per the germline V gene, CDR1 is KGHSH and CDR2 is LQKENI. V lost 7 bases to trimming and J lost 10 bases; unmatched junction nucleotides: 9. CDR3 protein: CASWTGLAGGGEQFF. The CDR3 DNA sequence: TGTGCCAGCTGGACTGGACTAGCGGGAGGTGGAGAGCAGTTCTTC. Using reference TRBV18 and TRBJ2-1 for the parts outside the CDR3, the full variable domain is NAGVMQNPRHLVRRRGQEARLRCSPMKGHSHVYWYRQLPEEGLKFMVYLQKENIIDESGMPKERFSAEFPKEGPSILRIQQVVRGDSAAYFCASWTGLAGGGEQFFGPGTRLTVL.

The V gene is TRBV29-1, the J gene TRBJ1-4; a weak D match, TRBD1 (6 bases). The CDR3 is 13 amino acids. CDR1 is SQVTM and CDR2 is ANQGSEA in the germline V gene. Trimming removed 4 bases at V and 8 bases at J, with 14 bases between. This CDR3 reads CSVGGPRAEKLFF. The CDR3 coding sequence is TGCAGCGTTGGGGGGCCAAGGGCCGAAAAACTGTTTTTT.

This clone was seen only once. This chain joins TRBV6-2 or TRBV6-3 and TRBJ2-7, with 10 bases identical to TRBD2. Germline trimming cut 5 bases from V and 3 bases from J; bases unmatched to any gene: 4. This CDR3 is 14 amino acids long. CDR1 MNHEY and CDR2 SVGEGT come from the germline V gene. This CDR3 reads CASSGLADFYEQYF. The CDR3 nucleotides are TGTGCCAGCAGTGGACTAGCGGACTTCTACGAGCAGTACTTC.

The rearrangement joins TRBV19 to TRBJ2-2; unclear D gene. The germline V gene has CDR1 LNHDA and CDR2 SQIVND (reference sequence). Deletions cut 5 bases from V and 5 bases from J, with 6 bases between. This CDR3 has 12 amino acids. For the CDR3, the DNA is TGTGCCAGTAGTCCCCTTACCGGGGAGCTGTTTTTT. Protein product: CASSPLTGELFF. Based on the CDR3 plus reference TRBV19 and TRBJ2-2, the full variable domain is DGGITQSPKYLFRKEGQNVTLSCEQNLNHDAMYWYRQDPGQGLRLIYYSQIVNDFQKGDIAEGYSVSREKKESFPLTVTSAQKNPTAFYLCASSPLTGELFFGEGSRLTVL.

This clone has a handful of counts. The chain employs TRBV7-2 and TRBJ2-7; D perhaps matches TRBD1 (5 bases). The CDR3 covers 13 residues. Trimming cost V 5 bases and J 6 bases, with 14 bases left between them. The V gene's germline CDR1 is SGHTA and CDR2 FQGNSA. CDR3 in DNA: TGTGCCAGCAGCACGGACACCATGGGCGAGCAGTACTTC. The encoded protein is CASSTDTMGEQYF.

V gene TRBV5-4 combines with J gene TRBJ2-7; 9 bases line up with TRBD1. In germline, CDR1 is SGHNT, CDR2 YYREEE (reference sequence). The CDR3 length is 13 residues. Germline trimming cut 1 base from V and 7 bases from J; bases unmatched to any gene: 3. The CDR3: CASSLRDREEQYF. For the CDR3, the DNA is TGTGCCAGCAGCTTGCGGGACAGGGAGGAGCAGTACTTC.

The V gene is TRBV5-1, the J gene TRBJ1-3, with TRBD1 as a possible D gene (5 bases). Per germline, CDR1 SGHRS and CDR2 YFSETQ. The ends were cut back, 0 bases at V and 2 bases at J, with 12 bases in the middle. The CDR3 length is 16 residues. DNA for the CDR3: TGCGCCAGCAGCTTGGGACGGACACTCACTGGAAACACCATATATTTT. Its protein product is CASSLGRTLTGNTIYF.

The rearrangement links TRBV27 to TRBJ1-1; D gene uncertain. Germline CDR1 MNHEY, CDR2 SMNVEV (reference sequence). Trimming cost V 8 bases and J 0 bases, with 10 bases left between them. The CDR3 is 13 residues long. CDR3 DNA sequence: TGTGCCAGCGGTGGGAACATGAACACTGAAGCTTTCTTT. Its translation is CASGGNMNTEAFF.

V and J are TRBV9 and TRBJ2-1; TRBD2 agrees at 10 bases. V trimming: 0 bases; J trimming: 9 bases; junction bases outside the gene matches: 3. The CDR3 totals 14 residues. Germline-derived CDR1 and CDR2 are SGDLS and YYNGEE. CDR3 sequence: CASSVVSGRTEQFF. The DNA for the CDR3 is TGTGCCAGCAGCGTAGTTAGCGGGAGGACTGAGCAGTTCTTC.

The CDR3 DNA sequence: TGTGCCAGCAGCCTTTCTGGGGGCCCCTACGAGCAGTACTTC. Its protein product is CASSLSGGPYEQYF. V is TRBV13 and J is TRBJ2-7; a possible D gene is TRBD1 (6 bases). The CDR3 totals 14 residues. V lost 5 bases to trimming and J lost 2 bases, with 13 bases between them. The germline CDR1 and CDR2 sequences are PRHDT and FYEKMQ (reference sequence).

CDR3 region: CASSLGREQYF. DNA for the CDR3: TGTGCCAGCAGTCTGGGGCGCGAGCAGTACTTC. The chain joins TRBV28 to TRBJ2-7, with D possibly TRBD1 on 5 matching bases. The CDR3 loop spans 11 amino acids. Trimming stripped 5 bases from V and 6 bases from J, with 8 bases between. Germline-derived CDR1 and CDR2 are MDHEN and SYDVKM.

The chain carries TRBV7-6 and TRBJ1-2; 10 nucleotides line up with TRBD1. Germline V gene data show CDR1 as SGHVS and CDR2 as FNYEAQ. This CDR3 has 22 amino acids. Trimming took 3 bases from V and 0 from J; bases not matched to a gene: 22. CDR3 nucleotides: TGTGCCAGCAGCTTTCCTTCAGTGTTTTCCCGGGACAGGGGCATGGCTAACTATGGCTACACCTTC. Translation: CASSFPSVFSRDRGMANYGYTF.

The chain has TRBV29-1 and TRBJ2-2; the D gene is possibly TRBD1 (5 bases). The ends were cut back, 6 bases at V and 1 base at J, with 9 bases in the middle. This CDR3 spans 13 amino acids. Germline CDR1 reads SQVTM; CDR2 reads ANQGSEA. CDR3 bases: TGCAGCGTCGGACACGAGAACACCGGGGAGCTGTTTTTT. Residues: CSVGHENTGELFF.

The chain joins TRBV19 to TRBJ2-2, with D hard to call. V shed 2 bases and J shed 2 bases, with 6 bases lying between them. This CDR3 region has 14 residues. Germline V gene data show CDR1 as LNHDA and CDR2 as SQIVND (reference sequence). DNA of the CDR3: TGTGCCAGTAGTATAAGGTTAAACACCGGGGAGCTGTTTTTT. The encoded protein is CASSIRLNTGELFF.

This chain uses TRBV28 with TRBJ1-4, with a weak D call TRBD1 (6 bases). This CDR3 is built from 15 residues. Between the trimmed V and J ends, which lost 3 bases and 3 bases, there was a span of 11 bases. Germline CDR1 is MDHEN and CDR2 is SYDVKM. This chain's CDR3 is CASSFQQGSNEKLFF. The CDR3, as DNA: TGTGCCAGCAGTTTTCAACAGGGTTCTAATGAAAAACTGTTTTTT.